The next 20 T cell receptor beta chains were all read from a single sample in a study of T cell changes during pregnancy in multiple sclerosis. Sequencing used immunoSEQ multiplex PCR; TCRdb keeps in-frame clones, though not all of them. Of 45,000 to 55,000 clones in the sample, about 90% were seen once. The sequencing used CD4+ T cells from peripheral blood mononuclear cells, collected after pregnancy. The receptors were sampled from a female donor with multiple sclerosis, enrolled in a pregnancy study.

The chain employs TRBV5-4 and TRBJ2-3; 8 nucleotides line up with TRBD2. CDR3 length equals 13 residues. The V gene end was trimmed by 4 bases and the J gene end by 4 bases; junction bases not matched to a gene: 2. The germline V gene encodes CDR1 SGHNT and CDR2 YYREEE (reference sequence). CDR3 loop: CASSPGGPDTQYF. The CDR3 DNA reads TGTGCCAGCAGCCCGGGGGGGCCAGATACGCAGTATTTT.

The V gene is TRBV7-9, the J gene TRBJ1-6; D is perhaps TRBD1 (5 bases). V shed 5 bases and J shed 5 bases, with 13 bases lying between them. This CDR3 is 15 amino acids long. The germline CDR1 and CDR2 sequences are SEHNR and FQNEAQ (reference sequence). CDR3 bases: TGTGCCAGCAGCGGCCGCAGGGTGAATAATTCACCCCTCCACTTT. This encodes CASSGRRVNNSPLHF. The variable domain in full, with the rest retrieved from reference TRBV7-9 and TRBJ1-6, is DTGVSQNPRHKITKRGQNVTFRCDPISEHNRLYWYRQTLGQGPEFLTYFQNEAQLEKSRLLSDRFSAERPKGSFSTLEIQRTEQGDSAMYLCASSGRRVNNSPLHFGNGTRLTVT.

In its sample, this clone was seen a few times. The chain links TRBV6-1 to TRBJ2-7, with 7 bases matching TRBD2. Germline-derived CDR1 and CDR2 are MNHNS and SASEGT. The CDR3 consists of 15 residues. The J segment lost 5 bases and the V segment lost 6 bases, leaving 13 bases of the junction unmatched. The CDR3 region has the DNA TGTGCCAGCAGACTAGCGCCTGTTAGGGTCCACGAGCAGTACTTC. It is translated as CASRLAPVRVHEQYF.

V and J are TRBV7-9 and TRBJ2-7, with TRBD2 matching over 8 bases. With 1 base clipped from V and 1 base from J, the junction kept 3 bases outside the gene matches. The CDR3 covers 15 residues. From germline, CDR1 is SEHNR and CDR2 FQNEAQ (reference sequence). The chain's CDR3 is CASSLEVAGSYEQYF. For the CDR3, the DNA is TGTGCCAGCAGCTTAGAGGTAGCGGGATCCTACGAGCAGTACTTC.

The chain couples TRBV30 to TRBJ1-3; 12 bases align to TRBD1. The CDR3 has 16 residues. V lost 0 bases, J lost 7 bases, and 7 bases stayed unmatched. Germline CDR1 GTSNPN, CDR2 SVGIG (reference sequence). The CDR3, as DNA: TGTGCCTGGAGTGTCGCCGGGACAGGGGGCCGGAACACCATATATTTT. Translated: CAWSVAGTGGRNTIYF. Full variable domain (missing parts from reference TRBV30 and TRBJ1-3): SQTIHQWPATLVQPVGSPLSLECTVEGTSNPNLYWYRQAAGRGLQLLFYSVGIGQISSEVPQNLSASRPQDRQFILSSKKLLLSDSGFYLCAWSVAGTGGRNTIYFGEGSWLTVV.

This sequence joins TRBV2 and TRBJ2-3; unclear D gene. The CDR3 has 15 amino acids. CDR1 and CDR2 (germline): SNHLY, FYNNEI. Trimming took off 4 bases at V and 2 bases at J, with 13 bases between the two ends. CDR3 coding DNA: TGTGCCAGCAGTGTAGGATCGGGTAACACAGATACGCAGTATTTT. Translated: CASSVGSGNTDTQYF.

The chain uses TRBV4-3 and TRBJ2-5; 7 nucleotides agree with TRBD1. Trimming took 2 bases from V and 5 from J; bases not matched to a gene: 8. CDR1 LGHNA and CDR2 YSLEER come from the germline V gene. The length of the CDR3 is 15 residues. In DNA form, the CDR3 reads TGCGCCAGCAGCCAACCGACAGGGACCGCCGAGACCCAGTACTTC. Residues: CASSQPTGTAETQYF.

The chain uses TRBV19 and TRBJ2-7, with D perhaps matching TRBD1 (6 bases). Trimming removed 1 base at V and 6 bases at J, with 13 bases between. The germline CDR1 and CDR2 sequences are LNHDA and SQIVND (reference sequence). The CDR3 is 14 residues long. CDR3 sequence: CASSIAHRVGEQYF. CDR3 DNA: TGTGCCAGTAGTATAGCTCACAGGGTGGGCGAGCAGTACTTC.

The genes are TRBV7-2 and TRBJ2-7; unclear D gene. With 4 bases removed from V and 4 bases from J, the gap between germline ends came to 8 bases. The CDR3 sequence is 12 residues long. The germline gives CDR1 SGHTA, CDR2 FQGNSA. The CDR3 spells CASSSDTYEQYF. The CDR3 DNA reads as TGTGCCAGCAGCTCCGACACATACGAGCAGTACTTC.

V usage is TRBV14 and J usage is TRBJ1-1; D call uncertain. Trimming took off 0 bases at V and 0 bases at J, with 11 bases between the two ends. Germline values: CDR1 SGHDN, CDR2 FVKESK. The CDR3 runs to 16 residues. In DNA form, the CDR3 reads TGTGCCAGCAGCCAAGAGTTACCAGGATTGAACACTGAAGCTTTCTTT. This gives the protein CASSQELPGLNTEAFF.

V gene TRBV9 combines with J gene TRBJ2-3; 10 nucleotides match TRBD2. CDR1 is SGDLS and CDR2 is YYNGEE in the germline V gene. V lost 0 bases to trimming and J lost 8 bases; unmatched junction nucleotides: 18. The CDR3 extends over 19 amino acids. The CDR3 sequence is CASSVEDPVASGSWVTQYF. Written as DNA, the CDR3 is TGTGCCAGCAGCGTAGAAGACCCCGTGGCTAGCGGGAGTTGGGTTACGCAGTATTTT.

This chain links TRBV7-9 with TRBJ1-2, with D tentatively TRBD1 (5 bases). With 5 bases removed from V and 5 bases from J, the gap between germline ends came to 12 bases. The CDR3 sequence is 13 residues long. The germline V gene encodes CDR1 SEHNR and CDR2 FQNEAQ (reference sequence). CDR3 bases: TGTGCCAGCAGCCAAACAGGCCCGTATGGCTACACCTTC. It is translated as CASSQTGPYGYTF.

This clone was counted a few times. The chain links TRBV5-6 to TRBJ2-7; TRBD2 is a possible D gene (5 bases). The CDR3 length is 16 residues. Germline lookup yields CDR1 SGHDT and CDR2 YYEEEE. Trimming cost V 2 bases and J 2 bases, with 17 bases left between them. CDR3 nucleotide sequence: TGTGCCAGCAGCTTATCCCCCGTACTAGGAGCCTACGAGCAGTACTTC. It yields the protein CASSLSPVLGAYEQYF. Full variable domain (rest looked up from reference TRBV5-6 and TRBJ2-7): DAGVTQSPTHLIKTRGQQVTLRCSPKSGHDTVSWYQQALGQGPQFIFQYYEEEERQRGNFPDRFSGHQFPNYSSELNVNALLLGDSALYLCASSLSPVLGAYEQYFGPGTRLTVT.

The chain carries TRBV28 and TRBJ1-2, with D possibly being TRBD1 (6 bases). The CDR3 extends over 12 amino acids. The germline V gene encodes CDR1 MDHEN and CDR2 SYDVKM. Trimming left V 8 bases short and J 4 bases short, with 11 bases between. CDR3 in amino acids: CASRTGIYGYTF. CDR3 DNA: TGTGCCAGCCGAACAGGGATCTATGGCTACACCTTC.

The rearrangement links TRBV7-9 to TRBJ2-1, with TRBD2 matching over 8 bases. J lost 6 bases, V lost 5 bases, and 6 bases had no gene match. The CDR3 contains 14 residues. Germline V gives CDR1 SEHNR, CDR2 FQNEAQ (reference sequence). The CDR3 region has the DNA TGTGCCAGCAGCAGAGCGGGAGCAGGCAATGAGCAGTTCTTC. Protein: CASSRAGAGNEQFF.

The chain has TRBV2 and TRBJ2-1; TRBD2 agrees at 7 bases. CDR3 length: 14 amino acids. V was pared by 4 bases and J by 4 bases, with 4 bases of the junction left unmatched. Per the germline V gene, CDR1 is SNHLY and CDR2 is FYNNEI. The CDR3 is CASSVRGLYNEQFF. The CDR3 DNA follows: TGTGCCAGCAGTGTTCGGGGACTATACAATGAGCAGTTCTTC.

The gene calls are TRBV28 and TRBJ1-2; a possible D gene is TRBD1 (5 bases). In germline, CDR1 is MDHEN, CDR2 SYDVKM. The CDR3 covers 14 residues. V gave up 4 bases and J gave up 5 bases, with 14 bases separating them. The CDR3 reads CASSWTAKGYGYTF. The CDR3 DNA is TGTGCCAGCAGTTGGACCGCGAAGGGGTATGGCTACACCTTC.

The chain employs TRBV18 and TRBJ1-2; 11 nucleotides line up with TRBD1. V dropped 2 bases and J dropped 1; count of bases not matched to a gene: 9. The CDR3 loop spans 18 amino acids. Germline V gives CDR1 KGHSH, CDR2 LQKENI. CDR3 nucleotides: TGTGCCAGCTCACCAAGGACAGGGGGCCCTACTATTAACTATGGCTACACCTTC. It specifies CASSPRTGGPTINYGYTF. Based on the CDR3 plus reference TRBV18 and TRBJ1-2, the full variable domain is NAGVMQNPRHLVRRRGQEARLRCSPMKGHSHVYWYRQLPEEGLKFMVYLQKENIIDESGMPKERFSAEFPKEGPSILRIQQVVRGDSAAYFCASSPRTGGPTINYGYTFGSGTRLTVV.

The chain is built from TRBV13 and TRBJ2-1, with D possibly matching TRBD1 (5 bases). Germline V CDR1 and CDR2: PRHDT, FYEKMQ (reference sequence). The CDR3 contains 17 residues. The ends were cut back, 5 bases at V and 7 bases at J, with 24 bases in the middle. The CDR3 nucleotides read TGTGCCAGCAGCGAATCCCACAGGAGAACTGGTGTAAATGAGCAGTTCTTC. Translation: CASSESHRRTGVNEQFF.

Comments on this clone: The junction departs from the called germline gene at one end, perhaps through a read error. This chain links TRBV7-7 with TRBJ1-1, with no clear D. From germline, CDR1 is SSHAT and CDR2 FNYEAQ (reference sequence). The CDR3 sequence is 13 residues long. CDR3 sequence (DNA): TGTGCTAGCAGCTTATATGTGAACACTGAAGCTTTCTTT. Its translation is CASSLYVNTEAFF.